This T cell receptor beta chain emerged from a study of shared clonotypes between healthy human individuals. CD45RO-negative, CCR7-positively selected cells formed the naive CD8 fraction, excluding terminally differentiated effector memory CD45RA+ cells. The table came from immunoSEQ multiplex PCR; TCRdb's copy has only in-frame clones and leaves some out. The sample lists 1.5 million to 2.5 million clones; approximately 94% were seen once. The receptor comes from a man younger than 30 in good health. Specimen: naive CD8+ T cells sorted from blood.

The CDR3 DNA reads as TGTGCCTGGAGCGTGACAGGGGGCGGTTCACCCCTCCACTTT. It yields the protein CAWSVTGGGSPLHF. The chain recombines TRBV30 with TRBJ1-6; 10 nucleotides match TRBD1. Germline-derived CDR1 and CDR2 are GTSNPN and SVGIG (reference sequence). The V segment lost 3 bases and the J segment 9 bases; nucleotides outside the gene matches: 5. The CDR3 runs to 14 residues.